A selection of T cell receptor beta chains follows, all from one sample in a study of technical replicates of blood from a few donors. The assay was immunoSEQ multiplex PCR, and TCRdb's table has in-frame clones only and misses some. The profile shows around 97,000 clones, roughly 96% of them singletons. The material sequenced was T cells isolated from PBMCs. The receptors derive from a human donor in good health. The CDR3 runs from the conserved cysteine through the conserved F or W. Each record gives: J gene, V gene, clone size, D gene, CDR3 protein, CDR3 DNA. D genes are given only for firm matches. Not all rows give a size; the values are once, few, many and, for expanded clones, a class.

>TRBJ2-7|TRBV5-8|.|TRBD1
CASSLGSDRGMIEQYF
TGTGCCAGCAGCTTGGGGTCGGACAGGGGGATGATCGAGCAGTACTTC
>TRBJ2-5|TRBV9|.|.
CASSAEVASGGEETQYF
TGTGCCAGCAGCGCGGAGGTCGCGTCTGGCGGGGAAGAGACCCAGTACTTC
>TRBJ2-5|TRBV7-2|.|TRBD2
CASSRAGLVEETQYF
TGTGCCAGCAGCCGAGCGGGACTGGTCGAAGAGACCCAGTACTTC
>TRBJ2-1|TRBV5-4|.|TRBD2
CASSLPGTSVVREQFF
TGTGCCAGCAGCTTGCCCGGGACTAGCGTTGTTCGAGAGCAGTTCTTC
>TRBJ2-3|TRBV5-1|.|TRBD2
CASRRKGEAGVSTDTQYF
TGCGCCAGCAGACGGAAGGGGGAAGCGGGAGTTTCTACAGATACGCAGTATTTT
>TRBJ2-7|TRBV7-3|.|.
CASSPGGFYEQYF
TGTGCCAGCAGCCCCGGGGGATTTTACGAGCAGTACTTC
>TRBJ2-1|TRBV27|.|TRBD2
CASSLELAGYNEQFF
TGTGCCAGCAGTTTAGAACTAGCGGGTTACAATGAGCAGTTCTTC
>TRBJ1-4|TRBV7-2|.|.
CASSLVPGLGGEKLFF
TGTGCCAGCAGCTTAGTCCCGGGGTTGGGAGGGGAAAAACTGTTTTTT
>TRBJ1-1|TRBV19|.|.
CASSELRGTEAFF
TGTGCCAGTAGCGAGCTCAGAGGGACTGAAGCTTTCTTT
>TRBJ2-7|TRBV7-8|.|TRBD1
CASSLTGGREQYF
TGTGCCAGCAGCTTGACAGGGGGGAGGGAGCAGTACTTC
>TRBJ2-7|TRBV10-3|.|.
CAIWTVGTPVAYEQYF
TGTGCCATTTGGACGGTCGGGACTCCCGTGGCCTACGAGCAGTACTTC
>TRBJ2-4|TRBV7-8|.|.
CASSAAYRELFSKNIQYF
TGTGCCAGCAGCGCAGCCTACAGGGAGCTGTTCTCCAAAAACATTCAGTACTTC
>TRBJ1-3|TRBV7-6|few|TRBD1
CASSYYSTGTGAGNTIYF
TGTGCCAGCAGCTACTACTCAACCGGGACAGGGGCTGGAAACACCATATATTTT
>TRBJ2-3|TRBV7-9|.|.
CASSGGSISSTDTQYF
TGTGCCAGCAGCGGGGGGTCGATTTCGAGCACAGATACGCAGTATTTT
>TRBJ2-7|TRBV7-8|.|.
CASSPLGGAPYEQYF
TGTGCCAGCAGCCCCCTGGGGGGAGCCCCCTACGAGCAGTACTTC
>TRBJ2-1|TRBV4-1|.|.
CASSQGPDLYNEQFF
TGCGCCAGCAGCCAAGGGCCGGACTTGTACAATGAGCAGTTCTTC
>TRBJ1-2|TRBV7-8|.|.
CASSLGPQYGYTF
TGTGCCAGCAGCCTTGGGCCTCAATATGGCTACACCTTC
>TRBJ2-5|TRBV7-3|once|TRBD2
CASSLTPSTGGQETQYF
TGTGCCAGCAGCTTAACTCCCTCCACGGGAGGGCAAGAGACCCAGTACTTC
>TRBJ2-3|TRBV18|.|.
CASSPYEITDTQYF
TGTGCCAGCTCACCTTATGAGATCACAGATACGCAGTATTTT
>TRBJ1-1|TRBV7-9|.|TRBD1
CASSLLTGDGTEAFF
TGTGCCAGCAGCTTACTGACAGGGGACGGTACTGAAGCTTTCTTT
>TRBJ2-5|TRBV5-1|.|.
CASSLFRISETQYF
TGCGCCAGCAGCTTATTTAGAATTTCAGAGACCCAGTACTTC
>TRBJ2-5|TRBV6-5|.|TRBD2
CASSPDGGIWETQYF
TGTGCCAGCAGTCCCGACGGGGGGATATGGGAGACCCAGTACTTC
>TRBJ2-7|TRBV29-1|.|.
CSGVGQEYPYEQYF
TGCAGCGGGGTAGGTCAGGAATACCCCTACGAGCAGTACTTC
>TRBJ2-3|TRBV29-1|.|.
CSVDFLDTQYF
TGCAGCGTTGATTTCCTAGATACGCAGTATTTT
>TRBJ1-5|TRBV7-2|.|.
CASSLDARVIQPQHF
TGTGCCAGCAGCTTAGATGCCAGGGTAATTCAGCCCCAGCATTTT